This T cell receptor beta chain was retrieved from a study of CD4+ T cells in melanoma (dated 2022 in TCRdb). About the full investigation: The study investigated neoantigen-specific CD4+ T cells in human melanoma. Beyond this particular receptor, the publication reports: Neoantigen-specific CD4+ T cells in melanoma were reported to have a range of differentiation states. The report described a correlation between neoantigen-specific CD4+ T cells and the function of CD8+ T cells, macrophages and B cells.

The donors were people with melanoma. The library was prepared using the immunoSEQ multiplex PCR assay. Entries here come from immuneACCESS through TCRdb and include only in-frame sequences with V and J called. Some clones fail to appear in such tables; in the studies checked, an unresolved V gene covers under half of the shortfall, and the cause of the remainder is unknown. This sample comprises 13,000 to 15,000 clones, about 70% of them detected only once. Of the sample, approximately 11% falls within the top ten clones. V was cut back by 4 bases and J by 4 bases, leaving a gap of 14 bases between them. The CDR3 covers 14 residues, taking in both the cysteine and the phenylalanine. Only the CDR3 portion is preserved as DNA: 42 bases, with reading frame beginning at the first base. The germline V gene (reference sequence) yields SGHNT for CDR1 and YYREEE for CDR2. A word on this clone: Its antigen remains undetermined. Base qualities are not at hand, and no much larger clone is one base apart.

The V and J segments used are TRBV5-4 and TRBJ1-2; a tentative D call is TRBD1 (5 bases match). Material: cells from a culture (not recorded whether cultured in vitro). This receptor was identified in a human donor with melanoma. The DNA is TGTGCCAGCAGCCTCGGGGGGGTGAGCTATGGCTACACCTTC. The encoded protein is CASSLGGVSYGYTF.